The clone carrying this T cell receptor (beta chain) was counted ten times or more. The antigen is unknown. Trimming pared 6 bases from V and 4 bases from J, leaving 7 bases between. In germline, CDR1 is SNHLY, CDR2 FYNNEI. There are 13 residues in the CDR3. This record belongs to a study of T cells in Graves' hyperthyroidism and ophthalmopathy. General study results and limits: The majority of expanded thyroid clonotypes above 0.001 also appeared in blood.

Amplification of TCR beta CDR3 regions was performed using RNA transcripts as template. The study used the HTBI primer set for a first-round RT-PCR of the TCR CDR3. TCRdb re-derived calls from the multiplex PCR reads in MiXCR, one entry per CDR3 protein. This repertoire shows about 280,000 distinct CDR3 sequences, under 30% found once; its top ten account for approximately 25%. The origin of this receptor is a man between 35 and 55 years old with Graves' hyperthyroidism that later progressed to Graves' ophthalmopathy. The gene calls are TRBV2 and TRBJ2-6, with unresolved D. Input material: blood. Here the CDR3 DNA reads TGTGCCAGCAGGGTCGCGGGGGCCAACGTCCTGACTTTC. Its protein is CASRVAGANVLTF.